A selection of T cell receptor beta chains follows, all from one sample in a study of shared clonotypes between healthy human individuals. Clones were sequenced by immunoSEQ multiplex PCR, and TCRdb holds only the in-frame ones, with some missing. Altogether about 2.3 million clones are present, 85% to 95% being singletons, with the ten largest covering 0.3% to 0.4%. Sequencing was performed on naive CD4+ T cells from PBMCs. These receptors originate from a man aged 18 to 29 in good health. Some clones in this sample may be carry-over from other donors' samples. CDR3s include the opening cysteine and the closing phenylalanine or tryptophan. Fields, in order: V gene, J gene, clone size, D gene, CDR3 DNA, CDR3 protein. D genes are given only for firm matches. The listing skips clone size in some rows; elsewhere it reads once, few, many or a size class.

v_gene: TRBV27; j_gene: TRBJ1-1; abundance: few; d_gene: .; CDR3nt: TGTGCCAGCAGTTGGGGAGGGAGGAACACTGAAGCTTTCTTT; CDR3aa: CASSWGGRNTEAFF
v_gene: TRBV2; j_gene: TRBJ2-6; abundance: .; d_gene: .; CDR3nt: TGTGCCAGCAGTGTACGGGCCTCTGGGGCCAACGTCCTGACTTTC; CDR3aa: CASSVRASGANVLTF
v_gene: TRBV5-1; j_gene: TRBJ2-7; abundance: .; d_gene: .; CDR3nt: TGCGCCAGCAGCTTGGGGGACCTCTCCTACGAGCAGTACTTC; CDR3aa: CASSLGDLSYEQYF
v_gene: TRBV19; j_gene: TRBJ1-2; abundance: .; d_gene: .; CDR3nt: TGTGCCAGTAGTATTGCCAGGGATGATGGCTACACCTTC; CDR3aa: CASSIARDDGYTF
v_gene: TRBV6-6; j_gene: TRBJ1-4; abundance: .; d_gene: .; CDR3nt: TGTGCCAGCAGGCGTACAGAAAAGGTAGAAAAACTGTTTTTT; CDR3aa: CASRRTEKVEKLFF
v_gene: TRBV6-5; j_gene: TRBJ2-6; abundance: .; d_gene: .; CDR3nt: TGTGCCAGCAGTCAACTAAGCTCTGGGGCCAACGTCCTGACTTTC; CDR3aa: CASSQLSSGANVLTF
v_gene: TRBV25-1; j_gene: TRBJ2-2; abundance: .; d_gene: .; CDR3nt: TGTGCCAGCAGTGACTGGGAGCCAACCGGGGAGCTGTTTTTT; CDR3aa: CASSDWEPTGELFF
v_gene: TRBV4-2; j_gene: TRBJ2-1; abundance: .; d_gene: TRBD2; CDR3nt: TGTGCCAGCAGCCTAGGGACTAGCCGTTTGGATGAGCAGTTCTTC; CDR3aa: CASSLGTSRLDEQFF
v_gene: TRBV28; j_gene: TRBJ1-3; abundance: .; d_gene: .; CDR3nt: TGTGCCAGCAGGGCGGGCGGCTCTGGAAACACCATATATTTT; CDR3aa: CASRAGGSGNTIYF
v_gene: TRBV6-5; j_gene: TRBJ2-7; abundance: .; d_gene: .; CDR3nt: TGTGCCAGCAGTTTTGCTAGCAGAAACCAAAAGCAGTACTTC; CDR3aa: CASSFASRNQKQYF
v_gene: TRBV18; j_gene: TRBJ1-5; abundance: few; d_gene: .; CDR3nt: TGTGCCAGCTCACCACAGGGAAATCAGCCCCAGCATTTT; CDR3aa: CASSPQGNQPQHF
v_gene: TRBV6-5; j_gene: TRBJ2-5; abundance: .; d_gene: .; CDR3nt: TGTGCCAGCAGTTACGGAGCGGGCGCGGCTAGGGAGCAGTACTTC; CDR3aa: CASSYGAGAAREQYF
v_gene: TRBV7-8; j_gene: TRBJ2-4; abundance: .; d_gene: .; CDR3nt: TGTGCCAGCAGCTTACTGCTTATGGTGGGAGACATTCAGTACTTC; CDR3aa: CASSLLLMVGDIQYF
v_gene: TRBV28; j_gene: TRBJ2-7; abundance: .; d_gene: TRBD1; CDR3nt: TGTGCCAGCAGTTTAGCGACAGGGACCCCGTACGAGCAGTACTTC; CDR3aa: CASSLATGTPYEQYF
v_gene: TRBV11-2; j_gene: TRBJ2-5; abundance: once; d_gene: TRBD1; CDR3nt: TGTGCCAGCAGCTTCTTACCCCCGGGACAGGGGTTTGAGACCCAGTACTTC; CDR3aa: CASSFLPPGQGFETQYF
v_gene: TRBV4-1; j_gene: TRBJ1-3; abundance: .; d_gene: TRBD1; CDR3nt: TGCGCCAGCAGCCAAGTAGGACAGGGAACGGGAAACACCATATATTTT; CDR3aa: CASSQVGQGTGNTIYF
v_gene: TRBV20-1; j_gene: TRBJ1-1; abundance: .; d_gene: .; CDR3nt: TGCAGTGCTAGATCGCTAGGCCGGGGTTTCTTT; CDR3aa: CSARSLGRGFF